The present entry profiles one T cell receptor beta chain with its context. What it recognizes is unknown. The data are from a study of CD8 T cells in Susac syndrome. Study outcomes and limitations: It was acknowledged by the study that relatively few individuals were included in its TCR sequencing and HLA analysis.

An input of roughly 0.45 to 1 ug of RNA was subjected to reverse transcription using random hexamers. The CDR3 of TCR beta was amplified by immunoSEQ multiplex PCR across 54 Vbeta and 13 Jbeta. Using its own MiXCR run on the immunoSEQ multiplex PCR reads, TCRdb lists one record per CDR3 protein. The repertoire holds about 300,000 distinct CDR3 sequences, with 89% as singletons. The CDR3 runs 16 residues. V lost 1 base and J lost 0, with 16 bases in between. Germline V gene lookup returns CDR1 DFQATT and CDR2 SNEGSKA (reference sequence). V gene TRBV20-1 combines with J gene TRBJ2-7, with D perhaps TRBD1 (6 bases). The sequenced material came from CD8+ T cells from PBMCs. The clonotype was recovered from a human donor with multiple sclerosis. Here the CDR3 reads CSARALATGSSYEQYF. CDR3 DNA: TGCAGTGCTAGAGCGTTGGCTACAGGGAGCTCCTACGAGCAGTACTTC.